This T cell receptor beta chain was profiled in a study of T cell repertoires in cytomegalovirus infection. Study at large: It can be stated that public TCR beta signatures indicated CMV infection as well as a matching HLA type. Overall study findings and caveats: HLA-C-restricted CMV clonotypes gave the most frequent clonotype in two of eight donors. Individuals carrying CMV plus the relevant HLA were identified by cumulative frequency of public TCR beta families.

CDR1 and CDR2 (germline): SGHTA, FQGNSA. The CDR3 consists of 14 residues. V gave up 5 bases and J gave up 4 bases, with 14 bases separating them. Each CDR3 protein is one row after TCRdb ran MiXCR on the reads. This sample has 700,000 to 900,000 distinct CDR3 sequences, with almost 30% found just once. Ten or more counts support this clonotype. Antigen specificity is unknown. V is TRBV7-2 and J is TRBJ1-1, with D perhaps TRBD1 (6 bases). This clonotype was sampled from a human donor in good health (CMV status not recorded). Some clones in this sample may be carry-over from other donors' samples. The specimen was cultured CD8+ T cells from PBMCs, collected from culture after CMV antigen stimulation. The CDR3 DNA reads as TGTGCCAGCAGCCCCTCGACAGGTGCCACTGAAGCTTTCTTT. Protein product: CASSPSTGATEAFF. Complete variable domain (other parts from reference TRBV7-2 and TRBJ1-1): GAGVSQSPSNKVTEKGKDVELRCDPISGHTALYWYRQSLGQGLEFLIYFQGNSAPDKSGLPSDRFSAERTGGSVSTLTIQRTQQEDSAVYLCASSPSTGATEAFFGQGTRLTVV.